The rows below give T cell receptor beta chains drawn from one sample of a study of blood T cell repertoires in COVID-19. The protocol was immunoSEQ multiplex PCR, while the TCRdb copy is restricted to in-frame clones and leaves out a portion. Of roughly 260,000 clones listed, more than 70% were seen once; the top ten hold around 11%. Sequences were obtained from peripheral blood. The receptors stem from a woman aged 25 to 39 with COVID-19, enrolled during active disease. CDR3s include the opening cysteine and the closing phenylalanine or tryptophan. The order of the fields is V gene, CDR3 length, J gene, D gene, clone size, CDR3 protein, CDR3 DNA. A D gene is named only where the DNA matches it firmly. Clone size is stated in some rows and not others, as once, few, many or a class when expanded.

V: TRBV18
length: 14
J: TRBJ1-4
D: TRBD1
size: -
CDR3: CASSPPTGREKLFF
DNA: TGTGCCAGCTCACCACCGACAGGGAGGGAAAAACTGTTTTTT

V: TRBV5-1
length: 15
J: TRBJ2-1
D: TRBD1
size: once
CDR3: CASSSGDSSYNEQFF
DNA: TGCGCCAGCAGCTCAGGGGACAGCTCCTACAATGAGCAGTTCTTC

V: TRBV6-6
length: 15
J: TRBJ2-3
D: -
size: -
CDR3: CASSYPRSSTDTQYF
DNA: TGTGCCAGCAGTTACCCCAGATCTAGCACAGATACGCAGTATTTT

V: TRBV18
length: 16
J: TRBJ1-5
D: TRBD1
size: -
CDR3: CASSADRGLRNQPQHF
DNA: TGTGCCAGCTCAGCGGACAGGGGGCTCAGAAATCAGCCCCAGCATTTT

V: TRBV7-6
length: 14
J: TRBJ1-1
D: TRBD1
size: -
CDR3: CASSLSGGKTEAFF
DNA: TGTGCCAGCAGCTTATCAGGGGGAAAGACTGAAGCTTTCTTT

V: TRBV28
length: 21
J: TRBJ1-5
D: TRBD1
size: once
CDR3: CASSLYLGGQGTEMDNQPQHF
DNA: TGTGCCAGCAGTTTATATTTGGGGGGACAGGGCACCGAGATGGACAATCAGCCCCAGCATTTT

V: TRBV30
length: 17
J: TRBJ2-1
D: -
size: -
CDR3: CAWSSGLGHPVYNEQFF
DNA: TGTGCCTGGAGTTCTGGCTTAGGACACCCAGTTTACAATGAGCAGTTCTTC

V: TRBV6-4
length: 15
J: TRBJ1-1
D: -
size: -
CDR3: CASSDSSTGNTEAFF
DNA: TGTGCCAGCAGTGACTCGAGTACAGGGAACACTGAAGCTTTCTTT

V: TRBV28
length: 14
J: TRBJ1-2
D: TRBD1
size: -
CDR3: CASSSPRTGKGYTF
DNA: TGTGCCAGCAGTTCCCCCAGGACAGGGAAGGGCTACACCTTC

V: TRBV18
length: 17
J: TRBJ1-1
D: -
size: -
CDR3: CASSPPLQVFMNTEAFF
DNA: TGTGCCAGCTCACCACCCCTCCAGGTGTTCATGAACACTGAAGCTTTCTTT

V: TRBV6-1
length: 16
J: TRBJ1-5
D: -
size: -
CDR3: CASSDFPLGANQPQHF
DNA: TGTGCCAGCAGTGATTTTCCCCTGGGCGCGAATCAGCCCCAGCATTTT

V: TRBV30
length: 14
J: TRBJ1-5
D: TRBD1
size: once
CDR3: CAWSSGSGGRPQHF
DNA: TGTGCCTGGAGTTCGGGGTCAGGGGGGAGACCCCAGCATTTT

V: TRBV5-1
length: 15
J: TRBJ2-7
D: TRBD2
size: -
CDR3: CASSLAVAGTYEQYF
DNA: TGCGCCAGCAGCTTGGCAGTAGCGGGAACCTACGAGCAGTACTTC

V: TRBV30
length: 13
J: TRBJ1-4
D: -
size: -
CDR3: CALDGTGGEKLFF
DNA: TGTGCCCTCGACGGGACCGGGGGTGAAAAACTGTTTTTT

V: TRBV25-1
length: 11
J: TRBJ1-1
D: -
size: -
CDR3: CASSVNTEAFF
DNA: TGTGCCAGCAGCGTGAACACTGAAGCTTTCTTT

V: TRBV15
length: 17
J: TRBJ2-6
D: -
size: -
CDR3: CATSRDLGGSGANVLTF
DNA: TGTGCCACCAGCAGAGATTTAGGGGGCTCTGGGGCCAACGTCCTGACTTTC

V: TRBV3-1/TRBV3-2
length: 15
J: TRBJ1-6
D: -
size: -
CDR3: CASSQGLRVNSPLHF
DNA: TGTGCCAGCAGCCAAGGGCTGAGGGTGAATTCACCCCTCCACTTT

V: TRBV19
length: 15
J: TRBJ2-1
D: TRBD2
size: -
CDR3: CASTLGTSDDNEQFF
DNA: TGTGCCAGTACCTTGGGGACTAGCGACGACAATGAGCAGTTCTTC

V: TRBV30
length: 16
J: TRBJ2-4
D: TRBD2
size: -
CDR3: CAWTSSGGRAKNIQYF
DNA: TGTGCCTGGACTTCTAGCGGGGGGAGGGCCAAAAACATTCAGTACTTC

V: TRBV5-1
length: 16
J: TRBJ2-1
D: -
size: -
CDR3: CASSQNLAGDHNEQFF
DNA: TGCGCCAGCAGCCAGAACCTAGCTGGGGATCACAATGAGCAGTTCTTC

V: TRBV10-3
length: 13
J: TRBJ2-1
D: -
size: -
CDR3: CAISETQKNEQFF
DNA: TGTGCCATCAGTGAGACCCAGAAGAATGAGCAGTTCTTC

V: TRBV7-2
length: 13
J: TRBJ2-5
D: -
size: -
CDR3: CASSLIQEETQYF
DNA: TGTGCCAGCAGCTTAATCCAGGAAGAGACCCAGTACTTC

V: TRBV28
length: 14
J: TRBJ1-3
D: TRBD1
size: -
CDR3: CASSVPGQGAGIYF
DNA: TGTGCCAGCAGCGTCCCGGGACAGGGGGCAGGCATATATTTT

V: TRBV2
length: 14
J: TRBJ2-7
D: TRBD1
size: -
CDR3: CASSENWTGNEQYF
DNA: TGTGCCAGCAGTGAGAATTGGACAGGGAACGAGCAGTACTTC

V: TRBV11-3
length: 14
J: TRBJ2-5
D: TRBD1
size: once
CDR3: CASSARDSQETQYF
DNA: TGTGCCAGCAGCGCCCGGGACAGCCAAGAGACCCAGTACTTC

V: TRBV7-2
length: 14
J: TRBJ2-4
D: -
size: -
CDR3: CASSPSSGLDIQYF
DNA: TGTGCCAGCAGCCCCTCTTCGGGTCTGGACATTCAGTACTTC

V: TRBV10-1
length: 15
J: TRBJ2-7
D: -
size: -
CDR3: CASKKVPGLIYEQYF
DNA: TGCGCCAGCAAGAAGGTCCCGGGACTCATCTACGAGCAGTACTTC

V: TRBV28
length: 15
J: TRBJ2-3
D: TRBD2
size: -
CDR3: CASSSLAGVGDTQYF
DNA: TGTGCCAGCAGTTCACTAGCGGGAGTAGGGGATACGCAGTATTTT

V: TRBV15
length: 14
J: TRBJ2-7
D: TRBD2
size: -
CDR3: CATSRRGLAGEQYF
DNA: TGTGCCACCAGCAGAAGGGGATTAGCGGGCGAGCAGTACTTC

V: TRBV2
length: 16
J: TRBJ2-2
D: -
size: -
CDR3: CASSATRTYSTGELFF
DNA: TGTGCCAGCAGTGCCACGAGGACATACTCCACCGGGGAGCTGTTTTTT

V: TRBV4-1
length: 15
J: TRBJ1-1
D: TRBD1
size: -
CDR3: CASSQRGQMNTEAFF
DNA: TGCGCCAGCAGCCAGCGGGGACAGATGAACACTGAAGCTTTCTTT

V: TRBV6-4
length: 15
J: TRBJ2-3
D: -
size: few
CDR3: CASSEGREHTDTQYF
DNA: TGTGCCAGCAGTGAGGGACGGGAGCACACAGATACGCAGTATTTT

V: TRBV6-6
length: 15
J: TRBJ2-7
D: -
size: -
CDR3: CASSYSSGRGNEQYF
DNA: TGTGCCAGCAGTTACTCGAGCGGACGGGGGAACGAGCAGTACTTC

V: TRBV3-1/TRBV3-2
length: 14
J: TRBJ1-1
D: TRBD1
size: -
CDR3: CASSHHRGDTEAFF
DNA: TGTGCCAGCAGCCACCACAGGGGGGACACTGAAGCTTTCTTT

V: TRBV18
length: 14
J: TRBJ2-7
D: TRBD1
size: -
CDR3: CASSPTQGRREQYF
DNA: TGTGCCAGCTCACCTACACAGGGGAGAAGGGAGCAGTACTTC

V: TRBV14
length: 13
J: TRBJ1-2
D: TRBD1
size: -
CDR3: CASSRDRNYGYTF
DNA: TGTGCCAGCAGCCGGGACAGAAACTATGGCTACACCTTC

V: TRBV9
length: 15
J: TRBJ2-7
D: TRBD2
size: -
CDR3: CASSGLAGGSREQYF
DNA: TGTGCCAGCAGCGGACTAGCGGGAGGCTCTCGCGAGCAGTACTTC

V: TRBV28
length: 15
J: TRBJ2-1
D: TRBD2
size: -
CDR3: CASMGATSGYNEQFF
DNA: TGTGCCAGCATGGGGGCCACTAGCGGATACAATGAGCAGTTCTTC

V: TRBV24-1
length: 15
J: TRBJ2-1
D: TRBD2
size: -
CDR3: CATSGQGGGRDEQFF
DNA: TGTGCCACCAGTGGGCAGGGAGGAGGGAGGGATGAGCAGTTCTTC

V: TRBV28
length: 15
J: TRBJ1-2
D: -
size: -
CDR3: CATGWAATANYGYTF
DNA: TGTGCCACCGGCTGGGCAGCGACAGCTAACTATGGCTACACCTTC

V: TRBV30
length: 14
J: TRBJ2-3
D: TRBD1
size: -
CDR3: CAWNVQGAGNPQYF
DNA: TGTGCCTGGAACGTACAGGGGGCGGGAAATCCGCAGTATTTT

V: TRBV28
length: 18
J: TRBJ2-6
D: -
size: -
CDR3: CASSFPDISPSGANVLTF
DNA: TGTGCCAGCAGTTTCCCGGACATCTCACCCTCTGGGGCCAACGTCCTGACTTTC

V: TRBV7-2
length: 12
J: TRBJ1-1
D: -
size: -
CDR3: CASTASGFEAFF
DNA: TGTGCCAGCACGGCCTCGGGGTTTGAAGCTTTCTTT

V: TRBV5-1
length: 13
J: TRBJ2-3
D: -
size: -
CDR3: CATLPVSTDTQYF
DNA: TGCGCCACCCTACCGGTGAGCACAGATACGCAGTATTTT

V: TRBV25-1
length: 15
J: TRBJ2-1
D: TRBD2
size: -
CDR3: CASSDSGRADNEQFF
DNA: TGTGCCAGCAGTGACAGCGGGAGGGCCGACAATGAGCAGTTCTTC

V: TRBV7-9
length: 15
J: TRBJ1-4
D: -
size: -
CDR3: CASSYPRDSFEKLFF
DNA: TGTGCCAGCAGCTATCCCCGAGACAGCTTCGAAAAACTGTTTTTT

V: TRBV28
length: 12
J: TRBJ2-7
D: -
size: -
CDR3: CASSFATYEQYF
DNA: TGTGCCAGCAGTTTCGCGACCTACGAGCAGTACTTC

V: TRBV7-8
length: 15
J: TRBJ2-4
D: -
size: -
CDR3: CASSFGGGTKNIQYF
DNA: TGTGCCAGCAGCTTTGGGGGCGGTACCAAAAACATTCAGTACTTC

V: TRBV5-4
length: 14
J: TRBJ2-3
D: TRBD1
size: once
CDR3: CASSRGQGGDTQYF
DNA: TGTGCCAGCAGCCGGGGACAGGGAGGGGATACGCAGTATTTT

V: TRBV4-1
length: 16
J: TRBJ2-7
D: TRBD2
size: -
CDR3: CASSQESLAALYEQYF
DNA: TGCGCCAGCAGCCAAGAATCCCTAGCGGCCCTCTACGAGCAGTACTTC

V: TRBV4-3
length: 17
J: TRBJ2-4
D: -
size: -
CDR3: CASSPTRAQGVGNIQYF
DNA: TGCGCCAGCAGCCCGACCAGGGCACAGGGAGTCGGAAACATTCAGTACTTC

V: TRBV12-3/TRBV12-4
length: 12
J: TRBJ1-2
D: TRBD1
size: once
CDR3: CASSRTGDGYTF
DNA: TGTGCCAGCAGTCGAACAGGGGATGGCTACACCTTC

V: TRBV6-6
length: 15
J: TRBJ1-2
D: -
size: -
CDR3: CASSYPVGRGYGYTF
DNA: TGTGCCAGCAGTTACCCGGTGGGTAGGGGCTATGGCTACACCTTC

V: TRBV5-5
length: 13
J: TRBJ1-3
D: TRBD1
size: -
CDR3: CASIQGAGNTIYF
DNA: TGTGCCAGCATACAGGGGGCCGGAAACACCATATATTTT

V: TRBV28
length: 13
J: TRBJ2-1
D: -
size: -
CDR3: CASSLVGDNEQFF
DNA: TGTGCCAGCAGTTTAGTTGGAGACAATGAGCAGTTCTTC

V: TRBV19
length: 16
J: TRBJ2-1
D: TRBD2
size: -
CDR3: CASSSLRSGRGNEQFF
DNA: TGTGCCAGTAGTAGCCTCAGAAGCGGGAGGGGAAATGAGCAGTTCTTC

V: TRBV9
length: 17
J: TRBJ2-2
D: TRBD2
size: -
CDR3: CASSVGLAGGPDGELFF
DNA: TGTGCCAGCAGCGTAGGACTAGCGGGAGGGCCCGACGGGGAGCTGTTTTTT

V: TRBV4-1
length: 16
J: TRBJ1-1
D: TRBD1
size: once
CDR3: CASSQVLGQMNTEAFF
DNA: TGCGCCAGCAGCCAAGTACTGGGACAGATGAACACTGAAGCTTTCTTT

V: TRBV9
length: 14
J: TRBJ1-2
D: -
size: -
CDR3: CASSVDGDGYGYTF
DNA: TGTGCCAGCAGCGTAGATGGAGACGGCTATGGCTACACCTTC